These T cell receptor beta chains were read from a single sample in a study of OX40 agonist ivuxolimab in advanced cancers. Method: immunoSEQ multiplex PCR; TCRdb's copy keeps in-frame clones and lacks some. The sample lists under 70,000 clones, 86% occurring once. The sequencing used CD4+ or CD8+ T cells sorted from blood, collected in a trial of the OX40 agonist ivuxolimab. The receptors shown here come from an adult with an advanced solid tumor such as melanoma, head and neck, liver or kidney cancer. Each CDR3 is given without its conserved first and last residue. A D gene is named only where the DNA matches it firmly.

d_gene	v_gene	CDR3aa
-	TRBV7-8	ASSPRVAVTDTQY
-	TRBV5-3	AERLVKKGNYEQY
-	TRBV2	ASRTQGSYEQY
-	TRBV5-1	ASSLPLNTEAF
-	TRBV6-1	ASSLPSRNEQY
-	TRBV28	ASSTPGRDEQF
-	TRBV4-1	ASSQAQSSSYEQY
-	TRBV11-2	ASSLAGAGAGTQY
TRBD1	TRBV18	ASSPRQGPDEQY
-	TRBV2	ASSWSDEKLF
-	TRBV27	ASSLKGPRLGETQY
-	TRBV7-9	ASDPGTSQRTTEAF
TRBD1	TRBV30	AWSGQGGEQY
-	TRBV21-1	ASSKIGGDRNSYGYT
-	TRBV18	ASSPSDTTYEQY
-	TRBV7-6	ASSLTMGNTQY
-	TRBV5-1	ASSKQGSNTEAF
-	TRBV19	ASSMGRAPSADTQY
TRBD2	TRBV5-1	ASSPTTSDLGELF
TRBD2	TRBV11-1	ASSAGLAVNEQF
-	TRBV19	ASSTTGAKVSAKNIQY
TRBD1	TRBV2	ASSRGQGGDNQPQH
TRBD1	TRBV5-1	ASSRDGQAGETQY
TRBD1	TRBV27	ASRQGGNSPLH
TRBD1	TRBV6-5	ASSRSGQGNYEQY
-	TRBV7-8	ASSFDRNSYEQY
TRBD1	TRBV2	ASRTGGGEKLF
TRBD2	TRBV7-2	ASSFASGSYEQY
-	TRBV6-6	ASGSGSLPTYEQY
-	TRBV23-1	ASSHSGSGSNYGYT
TRBD1	TRBV7-8	ASSADRGREQY
TRBD1	TRBV30	AWSRGQDYGYT
-	TRBV11-2	ASSLGGENIQY
-	TRBV6-6	ASRPDSSNQPQH
-	TRBV6-6	ASSGTGSYYGYT
-	TRBV9	ASSVTGRGEKLF
TRBD2	TRBV10-1	ASRNSGTSGSSYEQY
TRBD2	TRBV2	ASSQTGLAGGYEQF
TRBD2	TRBV14	ASSKEGSGRDSRTQY
TRBD2	TRBV6-5	ASSYGTSGQETQY
-	TRBV6-1	ASSLSVGDGYT
-	TRBV30	AWSVGSRIGYT
-	TRBV10-3	AISNEGANTEAF
TRBD1	TRBV25-1	ASSDRVELKETQY
-	TRBV5-1	ASSLIQGVREQY
TRBD1	TRBV7-9	ASSSGTGGPGEQF
TRBD2	TRBV15	ATSRVRLAGGRETQY
-	TRBV14	ASSQDRGRDGYT
-	TRBV19	ASSNREGSGYT
-	TRBV7-9	ASSQQGYGYT
TRBD2	TRBV28	ASNPSGSSDEQF
-	TRBV7-6	ASSLAVGGLYTGELF
TRBD1	TRBV6-1	ASSVIQGGNTEAF
-	TRBV6-1	ASRGAAGTYNEQF
-	TRBV12-5	ASGAGAQETQY